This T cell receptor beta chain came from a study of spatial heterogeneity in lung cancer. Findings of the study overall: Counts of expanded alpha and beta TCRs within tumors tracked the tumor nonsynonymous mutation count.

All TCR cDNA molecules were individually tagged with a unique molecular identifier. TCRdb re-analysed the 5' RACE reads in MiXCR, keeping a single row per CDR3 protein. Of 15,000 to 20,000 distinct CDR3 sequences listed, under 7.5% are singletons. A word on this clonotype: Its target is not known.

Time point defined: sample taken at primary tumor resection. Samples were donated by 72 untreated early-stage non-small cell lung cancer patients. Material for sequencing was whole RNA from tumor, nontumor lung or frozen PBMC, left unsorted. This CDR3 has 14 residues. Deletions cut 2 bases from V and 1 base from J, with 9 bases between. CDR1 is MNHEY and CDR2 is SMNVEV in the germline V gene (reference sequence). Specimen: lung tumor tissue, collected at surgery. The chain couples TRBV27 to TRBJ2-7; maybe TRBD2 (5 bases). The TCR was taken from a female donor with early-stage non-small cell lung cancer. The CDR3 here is CASSLRRSSYEQYF. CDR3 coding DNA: TGTGCCAGCAGTTTAAGGAGGAGTTCCTACGAGCAGTACTTC.